This T cell receptor (beta chain) was retrieved from a study of Ad26.COV2.S vaccination and SARS-CoV-2 variants. For the study at large: The authors gave Ad26.COV2.S intramuscularly, either once or twice 56 days apart.

Specified treatment: some 20 received Ad26.COV2.S at low or high dose, single or two shots; about five received placebo; per-sample allocation not given. Specimen acquisition occurred on day 63 following the initial vaccine or placebo injection. An adult donor aged 18-55 years was enrolled in Boston. Germline CDR1 is SGHDT and CDR2 is YYEEEE. V lost 5 bases and J lost 6; bases outside the gene matches: 8. The CDR3 runs to 14 residues. General study results and limits: Substantial post-vaccination breadth of spike-specific CD8+ and CD4+ T cell responses was reported. The study found higher spike-specific TCR breadth in vaccine than placebo recipients.

Sequenced by immunoSEQ multiplex PCR; TCRdb stores in-frame clones only, minus some. The table shows roughly 400,000 clones, with around nine tenths occurring only once. A note on this clone: Its antigen is not identified.

The receptor's source is a person aged 18-65 years who received the Ad26.COV2.S COVID-19 vaccine or a placebo. The sequencing here drew on peripheral blood, taken in a trial of Ad26.COV2.S vaccine versus placebo. V usage is TRBV5-6 and J usage is TRBJ2-7, with 10 bases matching TRBD2. CDR3 residues: CASRETSGSVEQYF. The DNA of the CDR3 is TGTGCCAGCAGAGAGACTAGCGGGTCGGTCGAGCAGTACTTC.